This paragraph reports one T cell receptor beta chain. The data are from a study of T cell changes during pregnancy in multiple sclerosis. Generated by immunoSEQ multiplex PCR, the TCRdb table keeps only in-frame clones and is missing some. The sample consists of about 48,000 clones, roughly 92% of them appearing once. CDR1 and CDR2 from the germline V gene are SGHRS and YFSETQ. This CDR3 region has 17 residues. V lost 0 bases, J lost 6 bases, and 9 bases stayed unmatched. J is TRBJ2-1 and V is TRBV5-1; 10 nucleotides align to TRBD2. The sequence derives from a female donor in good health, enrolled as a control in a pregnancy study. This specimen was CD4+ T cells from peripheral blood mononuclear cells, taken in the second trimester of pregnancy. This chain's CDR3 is CASSLAVGSGRSNEQFF. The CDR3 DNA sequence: TGCGCCAGCAGCTTGGCCGTAGGTAGCGGGAGGTCCAATGAGCAGTTCTTC. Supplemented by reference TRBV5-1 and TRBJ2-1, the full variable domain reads KAGVTQTPRYLIKTRGQQVTLSCSPISGHRSVSWYQQTPGQGLQFLFEYFSETQRNKGNFPGRFSGRQFSNSRSEMNVSTLELGDSALYLCASSLAVGSGRSNEQFFGPGTRLTVL.